This TCR beta chain was captured in a study of T cell responses to AZD1222 COVID-19 vaccine. Study observations and caveats: Per reports, nearly half of all spike-specific TCRs target regions that are unmutated in variants. Vaccination with two AZD1222 doses was followed by a rise in Spike-specific TCR breadth and depth. Clonal diversity may have been underestimated, and the donors were mostly white British, with more females than males.

Profiling relied on immunoSEQ multiplex PCR, and the TCRdb table lists in-frame clones only, not all of them. The table records 100,000 to 120,000 clones, about 90% of them present only once. Details on this clone: Its antigen remains unknown. The sample holds other DNA sequences that translate to the same CDR3.

This receptor was taken from an adult who received the AZD1222 COVID-19 vaccine. Sequencing was performed on peripheral blood, taken 28 days after the second AZD1222 dose.

The CDR3 nucleotides are TGTGCCAGCAGTCCCGGACTCGTCTACACAGATACGCAGTATTTT. Its protein product is CASSPGLVYTDTQYF. The chain has TRBV7-9 and TRBJ2-3; D perhaps matches TRBD2 (5 bases). CDR1 SEHNR and CDR2 FQNEAQ come from the germline V gene (reference sequence). The CDR3 is 15 residues long. The V and J ends lost 6 bases and 2 bases respectively, with 15 bases between them.